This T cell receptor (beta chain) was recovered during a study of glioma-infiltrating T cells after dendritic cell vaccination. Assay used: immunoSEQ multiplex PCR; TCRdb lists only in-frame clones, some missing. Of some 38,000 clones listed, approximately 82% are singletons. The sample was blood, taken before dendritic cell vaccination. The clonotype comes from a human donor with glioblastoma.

CDR3 nucleotides: TGTGCCAGCAGCCTACAAGGACAGGGAGACGAGCAGTACTTC. Translation: CASSLQGQGDEQYF. The chain is built from TRBV11-3 and TRBJ2-7, with 8 positions matching TRBD1. With 5 bases clipped from V and 5 bases from J, the junction kept 8 bases outside the gene matches. Germline CDR1 is SGHNT and CDR2 is YENEEA. The CDR3 extends over 14 amino acids.